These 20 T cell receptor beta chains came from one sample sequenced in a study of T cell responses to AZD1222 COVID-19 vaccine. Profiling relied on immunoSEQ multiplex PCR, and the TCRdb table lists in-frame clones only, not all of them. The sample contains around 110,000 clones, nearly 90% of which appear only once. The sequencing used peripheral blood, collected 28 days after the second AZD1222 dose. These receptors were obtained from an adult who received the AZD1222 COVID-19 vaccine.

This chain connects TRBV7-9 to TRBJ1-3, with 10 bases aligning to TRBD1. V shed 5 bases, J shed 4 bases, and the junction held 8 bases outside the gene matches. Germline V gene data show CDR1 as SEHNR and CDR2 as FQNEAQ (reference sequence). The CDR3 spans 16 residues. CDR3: CASSVDRGLWGNTIYF. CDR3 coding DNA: TGTGCCAGCAGCGTCGACAGGGGGCTATGGGGAAACACCATATATTTT.

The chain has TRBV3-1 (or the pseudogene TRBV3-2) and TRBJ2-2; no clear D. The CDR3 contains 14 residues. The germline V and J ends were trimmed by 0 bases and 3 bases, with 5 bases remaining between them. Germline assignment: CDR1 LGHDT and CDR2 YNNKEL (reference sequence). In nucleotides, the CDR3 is TGTGCCAGCAGCCAAGAACGGTACACCGGGGAGCTGTTTTTT. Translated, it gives CASSQERYTGELFF.

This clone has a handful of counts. The CDR3 here is CASSDAIGGQGSYEQYF. In DNA form, the CDR3 reads TGTGCCAGCAGCGACGCCATAGGGGGGCAGGGTTCCTACGAGCAGTACTTC. V is TRBV28 and J is TRBJ2-7; D may correspond to TRBD1 or TRBD2 (6 bases each). Germline V gene sequence: CDR1 MDHEN, CDR2 SYDVKM. The V end was cut by 6 bases, the J end by 1 base, with 22 bases between. This CDR3 contains 17 residues.

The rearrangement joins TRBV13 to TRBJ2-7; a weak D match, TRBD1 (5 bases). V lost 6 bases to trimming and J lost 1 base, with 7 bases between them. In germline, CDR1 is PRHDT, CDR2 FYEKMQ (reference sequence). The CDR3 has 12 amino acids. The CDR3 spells CASRGESYEQYF. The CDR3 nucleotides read TGTGCCAGCAGAGGGGAATCCTACGAGCAGTACTTC.

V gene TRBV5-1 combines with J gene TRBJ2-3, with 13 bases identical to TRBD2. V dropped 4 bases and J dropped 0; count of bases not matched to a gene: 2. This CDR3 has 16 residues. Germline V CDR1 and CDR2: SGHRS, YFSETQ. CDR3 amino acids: CASSQLAGGSTDTQYF. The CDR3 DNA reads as TGCGCCAGCAGCCAACTAGCGGGGGGGAGCACAGATACGCAGTATTTT.

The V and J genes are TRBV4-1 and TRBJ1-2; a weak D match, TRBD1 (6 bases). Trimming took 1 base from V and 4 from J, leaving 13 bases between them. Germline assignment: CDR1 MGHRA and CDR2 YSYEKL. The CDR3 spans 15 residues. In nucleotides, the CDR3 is TGCGCCAGCAGCCAAGTTGCAGGGGAAGTCTATGGCTACACCTTC. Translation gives CASSQVAGEVYGYTF.

This CDR3 reads CASNNQGRGYGYTF. In DNA, the CDR3 is TGTGCCAGCAACAACCAGGGGCGCGGGTATGGCTACACCTTC. The V and J genes are TRBV6-5 and TRBJ1-2; the D gene is possibly TRBD1 (6 bases). Germline V gene data show CDR1 as MNHEY and CDR2 as SVGAGI. V shed 7 bases and J shed 5 bases, with 17 bases lying between them. The CDR3 is made up of 14 amino acids.

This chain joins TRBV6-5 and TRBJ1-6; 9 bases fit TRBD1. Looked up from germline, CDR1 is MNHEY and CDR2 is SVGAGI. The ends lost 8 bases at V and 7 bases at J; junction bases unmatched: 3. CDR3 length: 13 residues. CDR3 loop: CASVGTGNSPLHF. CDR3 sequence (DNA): TGTGCCAGCGTCGGGACAGGGAATTCACCCCTCCACTTT.

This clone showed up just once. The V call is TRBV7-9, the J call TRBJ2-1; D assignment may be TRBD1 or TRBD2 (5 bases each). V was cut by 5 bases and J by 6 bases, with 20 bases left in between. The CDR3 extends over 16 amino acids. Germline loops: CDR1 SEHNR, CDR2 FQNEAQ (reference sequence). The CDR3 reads CASSPRDRAQRNEQFF. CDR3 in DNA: TGTGCCAGCAGCCCCCGGGACCGAGCCCAGCGCAATGAGCAGTTCTTC.

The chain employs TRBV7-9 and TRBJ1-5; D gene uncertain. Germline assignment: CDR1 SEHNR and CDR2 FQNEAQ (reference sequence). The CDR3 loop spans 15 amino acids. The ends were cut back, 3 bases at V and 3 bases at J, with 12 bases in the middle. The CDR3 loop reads CASSLDGANNQPQHF. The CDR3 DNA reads TGTGCCAGCAGCTTGGACGGAGCCAACAATCAGCCCCAGCATTTT.

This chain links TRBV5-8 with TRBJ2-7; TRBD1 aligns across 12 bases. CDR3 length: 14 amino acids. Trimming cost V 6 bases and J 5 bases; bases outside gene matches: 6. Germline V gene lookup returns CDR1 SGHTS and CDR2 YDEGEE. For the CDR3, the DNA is TGTGCCAGCAACCTGGGACAGGGGGCGAACGAGCAGTACTTC. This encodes CASNLGQGANEQYF.

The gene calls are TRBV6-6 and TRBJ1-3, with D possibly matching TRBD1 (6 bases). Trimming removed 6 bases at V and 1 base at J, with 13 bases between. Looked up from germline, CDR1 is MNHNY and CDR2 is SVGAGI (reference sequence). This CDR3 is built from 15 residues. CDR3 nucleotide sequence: TGTGCCAGCAGACCGACAGGAAATTCTGGAAACACCATATATTTT. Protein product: CASRPTGNSGNTIYF.

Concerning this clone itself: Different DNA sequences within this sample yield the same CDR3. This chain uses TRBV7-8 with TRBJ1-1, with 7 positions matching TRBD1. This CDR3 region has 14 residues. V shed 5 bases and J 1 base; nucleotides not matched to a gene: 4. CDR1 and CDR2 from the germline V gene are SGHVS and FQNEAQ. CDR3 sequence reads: CASSLGTANTEAFF. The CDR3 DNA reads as TGTGCCAGCAGCCTCGGGACAGCGAACACTGAAGCTTTCTTT.

The CDR3 loop is CASSGNRGNEQFF. DNA of the CDR3: TGTGCCAGCAGTGGAAACAGGGGGAATGAGCAGTTCTTC. This chain connects TRBV25-1 to TRBJ2-1; 8 nucleotides align to TRBD1. The junction had 3 bases not matched to a gene; V was cut back by 4 bases and J by 7 bases. Germline CDR1 MGHDK, CDR2 SYGVNS. The CDR3 loop spans 13 amino acids.

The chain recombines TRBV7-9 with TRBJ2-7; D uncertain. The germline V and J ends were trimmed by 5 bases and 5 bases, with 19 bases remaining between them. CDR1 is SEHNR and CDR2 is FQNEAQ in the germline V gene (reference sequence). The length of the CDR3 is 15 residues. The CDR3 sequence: CASSPAEWSVNEQYF. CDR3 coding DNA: TGTGCCAGCAGCCCCGCAGAGTGGTCCGTCAACGAGCAGTACTTC.

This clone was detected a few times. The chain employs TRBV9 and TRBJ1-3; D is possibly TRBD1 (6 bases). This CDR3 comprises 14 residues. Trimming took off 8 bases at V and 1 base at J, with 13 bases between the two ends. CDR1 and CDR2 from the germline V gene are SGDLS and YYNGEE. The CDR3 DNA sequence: TGTGCCAGTAAACCCGGGACATCTGGAAACACCATATATTTT. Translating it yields CASKPGTSGNTIYF.

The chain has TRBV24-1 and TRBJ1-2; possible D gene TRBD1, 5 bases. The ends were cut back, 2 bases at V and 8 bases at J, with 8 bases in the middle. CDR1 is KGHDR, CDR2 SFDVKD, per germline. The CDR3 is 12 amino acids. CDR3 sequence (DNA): TGTGCCACCAGTGATTGGGGCTGGGGCTACACCTTC. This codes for CATSDWGWGYTF.

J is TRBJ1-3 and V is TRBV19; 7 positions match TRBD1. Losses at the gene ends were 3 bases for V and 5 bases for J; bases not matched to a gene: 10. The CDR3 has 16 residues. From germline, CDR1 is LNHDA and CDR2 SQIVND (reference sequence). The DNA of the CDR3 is TGTGCCAGTAGTATCTATACGGAGGGGGCTCGAAACACCATATATTTT. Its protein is CASSIYTEGARNTIYF. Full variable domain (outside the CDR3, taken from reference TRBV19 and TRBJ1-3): DGGITQSPKYLFRKEGQNVTLSCEQNLNHDAMYWYRQDPGQGLRLIYYSQIVNDFQKGDIAEGYSVSREKKESFPLTVTSAQKNPTAFYLCASSIYTEGARNTIYFGEGSWLTVV.

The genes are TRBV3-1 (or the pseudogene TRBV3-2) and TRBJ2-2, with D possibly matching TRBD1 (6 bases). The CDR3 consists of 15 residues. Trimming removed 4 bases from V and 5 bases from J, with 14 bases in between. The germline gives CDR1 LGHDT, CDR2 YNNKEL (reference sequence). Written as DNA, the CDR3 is TGTGCCAGCAGCCCCCAGGGGCTACGGACCGGGGAGCTGTTTTTT. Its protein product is CASSPQGLRTGELFF.

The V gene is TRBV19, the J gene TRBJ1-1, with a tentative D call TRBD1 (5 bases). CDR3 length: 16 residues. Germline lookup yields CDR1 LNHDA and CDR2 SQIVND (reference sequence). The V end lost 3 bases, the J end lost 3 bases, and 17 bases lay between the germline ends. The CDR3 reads CASSIWGYREDTEAFF. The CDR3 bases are TGTGCCAGTAGTATCTGGGGGTACCGGGAGGACACTGAAGCTTTCTTT.